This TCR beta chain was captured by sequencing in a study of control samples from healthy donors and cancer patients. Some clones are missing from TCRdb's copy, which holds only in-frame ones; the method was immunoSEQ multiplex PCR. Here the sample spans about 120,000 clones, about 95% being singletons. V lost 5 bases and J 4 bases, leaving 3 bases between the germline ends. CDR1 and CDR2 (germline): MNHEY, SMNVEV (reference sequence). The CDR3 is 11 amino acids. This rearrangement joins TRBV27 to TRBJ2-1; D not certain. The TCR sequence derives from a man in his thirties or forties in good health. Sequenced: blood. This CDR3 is CASSQYNEQFF. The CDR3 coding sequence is TGTGCCAGCAGTCAGTACAATGAGCAGTTCTTC.